These T cell receptor beta chains were read from a single sample in a study of control samples from healthy donors and cancer patients. TCRdb keeps only in-frame clones here, not all; method: immunoSEQ multiplex PCR. The sample holds more than 95,000 clones; around 90% are singletons and the top ten take about 8.7%. Source material: blood. These receptors originate from a man between 40 and 49 years old in good health. The CDR3 runs from the conserved cysteine through the conserved F or W. D genes are given only for firm matches. Clone size is shown for a subset of rows, as once, few, many or a class of expanded clone.

-,TRBJ2-3,once,TRBV9,13,TGTGCCACCGGTATGGGGGAAACAGATACGCAGTATTTT,CATGMGETDTQYF
-,TRBJ2-7,-,TRBV6-5,15,TGTGCCAGCACCAAAGGCCCGGGAGTCTCCTACGAGCAGTACTTC,CASTKGPGVSYEQYF
-,TRBJ1-5,-,TRBV21-1,18,TGTGCCAGCAGCAAAAAGGTTTTAGTTCCGGGATGCAATCAGCCCCAGCATTTT,CASSKKVLVPGCNQPQHF
TRBD1,TRBJ1-1,-,TRBV3-1/TRBV3-2,15,TGTGCCAGCAGCCAATCAGGGGGCTTCTACACTGAAGCTTTCTTT,CASSQSGGFYTEAFF
-,TRBJ2-7,-,TRBV10-2,11,TGCGCCAGCAGCGGGTCCTACGAGCAGTACTTC,CASSGSYEQYF
TRBD2,TRBJ2-3,-,TRBV18,15,TGTGCCAGCTCACAGCGGGGGGCTAGCACAGATACGCAGTATTTT,CASSQRGASTDTQYF
-,TRBJ2-7,-,TRBV7-7,13,TGTGCCAGCAGCCCGGGGAATAATGCCGAGCAGTACTTC,CASSPGNNAEQYF
TRBD2,TRBJ2-7,-,TRBV27,14,TGTGCCAGCAGCGGACTAGCGGGGGATTACGAGCAGTACTTC,CASSGLAGDYEQYF
-,TRBJ2-5,-,TRBV11-3,16,TGTGCCAGCAGCTTAGGGGTCCGGGGGGCCAGGGAGACCCAGTACTTC,CASSLGVRGARETQYF
TRBD2,TRBJ2-3,-,TRBV5-4,17,TGTGCCAGCAGCTTGGACCCGCGGGGGGAAGAAACAGATACGCAGTATTTT,CASSLDPRGEETDTQYF
-,TRBJ2-2,-,TRBV15,16,TGTGCCACCAGCAGAGATCGGAGGATCTTAACCGGGGAGCTGTTTTTT,CATSRDRRILTGELFF
TRBD2,TRBJ2-3,-,TRBV25-1,17,TGTGCCAGCAGCCTCCCCGGGACTAGCGGAATCACAGATACGCAGTATTTT,CASSLPGTSGITDTQYF
TRBD2,TRBJ2-7,-,TRBV3-1/TRBV3-2,18,TGTGCCAGCAGCCCCCTACCTCTGACTAGCGGGGACACCTACGAGCAGTACTTC,CASSPLPLTSGDTYEQYF
-,TRBJ2-2,-,TRBV24-1,13,TGTGCCACCGCACAGGGGAGGGGCGGGGAGCTGTTTTTT,CATAQGRGGELFF
-,TRBJ1-6,-,TRBV18,13,TGTGCCAGCTCACCAGGACAGTATTCACCCCTCCACTTT,CASSPGQYSPLHF
-,TRBJ2-5,-,TRBV7-9,13,TGTGCCAGCAGCTCCCCCTTTAAAGAGACCCAGTACTTC,CASSSPFKETQYF
-,TRBJ1-5,-,TRBV5-5,16,TGTGCCAGCAGCTTCACCTTGCGGGGGCTCAATCAGCCCCAGCATTTT,CASSFTLRGLNQPQHF
-,TRBJ1-2,once,TRBV30,13,TGTGCCTGGGGTCCCGGGGGGGCACATGGCTACACCTTC,CAWGPGGAHGYTF
-,TRBJ1-4,-,TRBV5-1,13,TGCGCCAGCAGCCAGGACACTAATGAAAAACTGTTTTTT,CASSQDTNEKLFF
-,TRBJ1-6,-,TRBV7-9,15,TGTGCCAGCAGCTCCCGGGACACCAATAATTCACCCCTCCACTTT,CASSSRDTNNSPLHF
TRBD2,TRBJ2-1,-,TRBV29-1,14,TGCAGCGTTGATAGCACCAGCGGGGGGCCGAAGGGGTTCTTC,CSVDSTSGGPKGFF
-,TRBJ2-3,few,TRBV20-1,15,TGCAGTGCTAGTCCTACTACCTCTAGCACAGATACGCAGTATTTT,CSASPTTSSTDTQYF
-,TRBJ2-1,-,TRBV5-6,15,TGTGCCAGCAGCTCAAACCAGAGATACACCGGTGAGCAGTTCTTC,CASSSNQRYTGEQFF
-,TRBJ1-4,-,TRBV11-2,18,TGTGCCAGCAGCTTTTCTCCCCCCATAGGGCACTCTAATGAAAAACTGTTTTTT,CASSFSPPIGHSNEKLFF
-,TRBJ2-7,-,TRBV9,16,TGTGCCAGCAGCGTAGCTACGGGACTTACTCTTTCCGAGCAGTACTTC,CASSVATGLTLSEQYF
-,TRBJ1-1,-,TRBV29-1,15,TGCAGCGTTGAAGATAGCCCAGGGGAGGACACTGAAGCTTTCTTT,CSVEDSPGEDTEAFF
-,TRBJ1-2,-,TRBV10-3,15,TGTGCCATCCGCCCAGGTCGAGGGGAATTGGGTGGCTACACCTTC,CAIRPGRGELGGYTF
-,TRBJ2-2,-,TRBV27,12,TGTGCCAGCAGGAGACCAGGGGGGTCGCTGTTTTTT,CASRRPGGSLFF
-,TRBJ2-1,few,TRBV12-3/TRBV12-4,11,TGTGCCAGCAGTCCACACAATGAGCAGTTCTTC,CASSPHNEQFF
-,TRBJ1-3,-,TRBV2,15,TGTGCCAGCAGTGACCAGGCCCTCGCTGGAAACACCATATATTTT,CASSDQALAGNTIYF
-,TRBJ1-2,-,TRBV19,15,TGTGCCAGTAGTGTCGAAGCGACAGGAGACTATGGCTACACCTTC,CASSVEATGDYGYTF
-,TRBJ2-2,-,TRBV6-2/TRBV6-3,15,TGTGCCAGCAGTTACGGGCAGGTCAACACCGGGGAGCTGTTTTTT,CASSYGQVNTGELFF
-,TRBJ2-7,once,TRBV20-1,14,TGCAGTGCTAGTATGACTCCAAGCTCCTACGAGCAGTACTTC,CSASMTPSSYEQYF
-,TRBJ1-2,-,TRBV6-5,13,TGTGCCAGCAGTCTCACAGGGCAACGTGGCTACACCTTC,CASSLTGQRGYTF
-,TRBJ1-1,-,TRBV7-3,13,TGTGCCAGCAGCTCCCGAGCCGCCGGTGAAGCTTTCTTT,CASSSRAAGEAFF
-,TRBJ2-1,-,TRBV7-2,15,TGTGCCAGCAGCTTAGGAGGGGTCGCCTACAATGAGCAGTTCTTC,CASSLGGVAYNEQFF